This T cell receptor (beta chain) was identified during a study of blood T cell repertoires in COVID-19. In the source study's methods: Nucleated cell number was recorded as an estimate derived from reference gene primer amplification. The table came from immunoSEQ multiplex PCR; TCRdb's copy has only in-frame clones and leaves some out. That table gives V, J and clone size, and the DNA gave D and trimming. The table has nearly 40,000 clones, about 88% seen once. V was pared by 2 bases and J by 4 bases, with 6 bases of the junction left unmatched. The CDR3 is 15 amino acids. Germline V lookup: CDR1 MNHEY, CDR2 SMNVEV (reference sequence). This clone was counted only a few times.

The chain joins TRBV27 to TRBJ2-7; 9 bases align to TRBD2. Sequencing was done on a sample of peripheral blood. The receptor was isolated from a middle-aged man in a cohort sampled during active COVID-19. The CDR3 loop is CASSLQSGGNYEQYF. The CDR3, as DNA: TGTGCCAGCAGTTTACAGAGCGGGGGGAATTACGAGCAGTACTTC.